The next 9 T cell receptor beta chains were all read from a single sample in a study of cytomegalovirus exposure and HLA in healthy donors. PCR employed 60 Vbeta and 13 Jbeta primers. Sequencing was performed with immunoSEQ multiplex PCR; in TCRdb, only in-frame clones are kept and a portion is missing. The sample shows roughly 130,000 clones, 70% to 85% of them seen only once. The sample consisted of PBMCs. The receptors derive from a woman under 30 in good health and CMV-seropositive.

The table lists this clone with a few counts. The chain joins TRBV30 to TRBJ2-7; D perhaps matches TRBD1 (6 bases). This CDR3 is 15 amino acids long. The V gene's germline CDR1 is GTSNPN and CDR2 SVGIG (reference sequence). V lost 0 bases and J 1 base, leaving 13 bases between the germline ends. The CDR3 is CAWSVLGHGSYEQYF. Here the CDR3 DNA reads TGTGCCTGGAGTGTATTGGGACATGGGTCCTACGAGCAGTACTTC.

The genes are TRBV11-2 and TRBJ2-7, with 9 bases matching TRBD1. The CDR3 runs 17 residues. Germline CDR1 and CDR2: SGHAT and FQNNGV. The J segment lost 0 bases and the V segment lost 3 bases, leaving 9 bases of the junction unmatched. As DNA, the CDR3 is TGTGCCAGCAGCTTGTCCCTAGGGACAGGGAGCTCCTACGAGCAGTACTTC. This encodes CASSLSLGTGSSYEQYF.

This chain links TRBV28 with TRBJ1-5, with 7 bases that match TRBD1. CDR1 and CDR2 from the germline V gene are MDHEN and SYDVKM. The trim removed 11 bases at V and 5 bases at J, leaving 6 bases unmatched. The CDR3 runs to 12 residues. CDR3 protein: CAAQGEHQPQHF. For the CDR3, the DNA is TGTGCCGCCCAGGGGGAGCATCAGCCCCAGCATTTT. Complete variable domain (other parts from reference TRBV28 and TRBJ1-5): DVKVTQSSRYLVKRTGEKVFLECVQDMDHENMFWYRQDPGLGLRLIYFSYDVKMKEKGDIPEGYSVSREKKERFSLILESASTNQTSMYLCAAQGEHQPQHFGDGTRLSIL.

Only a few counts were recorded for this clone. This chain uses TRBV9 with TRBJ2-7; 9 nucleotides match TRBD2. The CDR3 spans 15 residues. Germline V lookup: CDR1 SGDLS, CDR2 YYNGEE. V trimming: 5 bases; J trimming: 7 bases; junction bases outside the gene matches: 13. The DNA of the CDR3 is TGTGCCAGCAGTGCCTCGACTAGCGGCACTTTGGAGCAGTACTTC. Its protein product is CASSASTSGTLEQYF.

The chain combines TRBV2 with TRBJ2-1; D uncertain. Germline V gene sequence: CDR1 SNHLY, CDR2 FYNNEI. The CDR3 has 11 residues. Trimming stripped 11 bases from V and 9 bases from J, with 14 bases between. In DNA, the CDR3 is TGTGCCGTCGACTTTGGCCTTGAGCAGTTCTTC. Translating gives CAVDFGLEQFF.

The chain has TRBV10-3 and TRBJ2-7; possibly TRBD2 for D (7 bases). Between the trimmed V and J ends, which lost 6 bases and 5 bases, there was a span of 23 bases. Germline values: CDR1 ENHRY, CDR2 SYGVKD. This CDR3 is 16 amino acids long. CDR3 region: CAISAPVGGALNEQYF. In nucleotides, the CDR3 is TGTGCCATCAGCGCCCCTGTGGGGGGGGCCTTGAACGAGCAGTACTTC.

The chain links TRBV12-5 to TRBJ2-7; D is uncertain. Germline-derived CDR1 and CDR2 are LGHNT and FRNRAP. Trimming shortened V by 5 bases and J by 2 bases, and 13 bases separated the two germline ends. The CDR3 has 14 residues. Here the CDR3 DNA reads TGTGCTAGTGGTACCTTACCAGGTCCCTACGAGCAGTACTTC. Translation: CASGTLPGPYEQYF. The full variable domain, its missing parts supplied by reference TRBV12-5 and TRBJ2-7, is DARVTQTPRHKVTEMGQEVTMRCQPILGHNTVFWYRQTMMQGLELLAYFRNRAPLDDSGMPKDRFSAEMPDATLATLKIQPSEPRDSAVYFCASGTLPGPYEQYFGPGTRLTVT.

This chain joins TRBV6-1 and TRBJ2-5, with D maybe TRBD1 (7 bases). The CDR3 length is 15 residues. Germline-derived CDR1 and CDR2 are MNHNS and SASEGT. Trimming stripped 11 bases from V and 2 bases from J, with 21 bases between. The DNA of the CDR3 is TGTGCCGACCCAGGGGGGACAAGACCACAAGAGACCCAGTACTTC. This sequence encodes CADPGGTRPQETQYF.

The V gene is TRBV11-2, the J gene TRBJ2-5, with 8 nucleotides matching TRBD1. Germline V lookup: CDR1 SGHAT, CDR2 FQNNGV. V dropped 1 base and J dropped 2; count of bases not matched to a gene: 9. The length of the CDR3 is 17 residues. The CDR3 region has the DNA TGTGCCAGCAGCTTAGTCTGGACAGGGACTCATCAAGAGACCCAGTACTTC. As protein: CASSLVWTGTHQETQYF.